This record looks at one T cell receptor beta chain sequence and its context. This record comes from a study of blood T cell repertoires in COVID-19. Study at large: Nucleic acid was either cDNA or gDNA, and it came from T cells, B-cell-depleted T cells, or PBMCs.

In the original analysis: Estimation of nucleated cell counts was performed using reference gene primer amplification. Data came from immunoSEQ multiplex PCR; TCRdb stores just in-frame clones and leaves some out. V, J and clone size reflect that table, while D and trimming were determined from the DNA. This sample has about 87,000 clones, with around nine tenths found just once. This TCR derives from a man in his forties with acute or convalescent COVID-19. What was sequenced was peripheral blood.

CDR3 protein: CASSTRQGVTEAFF. The CDR3 coding sequence is TGTGCCAGCAGCACGAGACAGGGGGTAACTGAAGCTTTCTTT. This rearrangement joins TRBV7-2 to TRBJ1-1; TRBD1 matches at 9 bases. Germline assignment: CDR1 SGHTA and CDR2 FQGNSA. The trim removed 5 bases at V and 5 bases at J, leaving 6 bases unmatched. This CDR3 is built from 14 residues.